This T cell receptor beta chain was recorded in a study of T-cell reconstitution after alpha-beta-depleted transplantation in children. Library preparation (for TCRbeta) was performed with unique molecular identifiers. TCRdb re-called the PCR reads with MiXCR, one entry per CDR3 protein. In the table there are 600,000 to 700,000 distinct CDR3 sequences, around a sixth of which are singletons. The CDR3 runs to 13 residues. The V gene lost 4 bases and the J gene lost 9 bases, with 16 bases spanning the gap. The germline V gene encodes CDR1 GTSNPN and CDR2 SVGIG (reference sequence). V and J are TRBV30 and TRBJ2-1, with no clear D. The sequencing used PBMCs from the stem cell graft donor, collected from the stem cell graft. This TCR was recovered from a human donor who donated a stem cell graft to a child with acute myeloid leukemia. CDR3 nucleotide sequence: TGTGCCTGGACACCGGACGTGAGCGTTGAGCAGTTCTTC. Protein sequence: CAWTPDVSVEQFF.